Following are 12 T cell receptor beta chains from one sample sequenced in a study of T cell responses to AZD1222 COVID-19 vaccine. The repertoire was sequenced with immunoSEQ multiplex PCR; TCRdb's copy has only in-frame clones and lacks some. The sample has about 90,000 clones, over 80% seen once. Here the sequenced sample was peripheral blood, taken on day 0 of AZD1222 vaccination. These receptors all stem from an adult in good health.

The rearrangement uses TRBV28 and TRBJ1-1, with 10 positions matching TRBD1. CDR1 and CDR2 from the germline V gene are MDHEN and SYDVKM. Trimming at V came to 2 bases and at J to 5 bases, leaving 8 bases not matched to a gene. The CDR3 is 16 residues long. CDR3 in DNA: TGTGCCAGCAGTTTAACCCCCGGGACAGGGGAAACTGAAGCTTTCTTT. Protein sequence: CASSLTPGTGETEAFF.

This rearrangement joins TRBV27 to TRBJ2-3; 9 bases agree with TRBD2. The trim removed 0 bases at V and 6 bases at J, leaving 1 base unmatched. Germline V gene lookup returns CDR1 MNHEY and CDR2 SMNVEV (reference sequence). The CDR3 totals 14 residues. CDR3 DNA sequence: TGTGCCAGCAGTTTATCACTAGCGGGCGATACGCAGTATTTT. Protein sequence: CASSLSLAGDTQYF.

This chain joins TRBV5-1 and TRBJ2-1, with a tentative D call TRBD1 (5 bases). The CDR3 is 15 amino acids. Trimming shortened V by 4 bases and J by 2 bases, and 13 bases separated the two germline ends. CDR1 and CDR2 (germline): SGHRS, YFSETQ. CDR3: CASSPRTPTYNEQFF. In DNA, the CDR3 is TGCGCCAGCAGCCCTCGGACACCTACCTACAATGAGCAGTTCTTC.

V and J are TRBV4-1 and TRBJ1-6, with TRBD1 matching 7 bases. CDR1 is MGHRA and CDR2 is YSYEKL in the germline V gene. Unmatched junction bases numbered 8, after V lost 2 bases and J lost 7 bases. The CDR3 spans 16 residues. The CDR3 DNA reads TGCGCCAGCAGCCAAACCACCGGGACAGAGAATTCACCCCTCCACTTT. Translation gives CASSQTTGTENSPLHF.

The chain carries TRBV19 and TRBJ1-1, with D tentatively TRBD1 (5 bases). The V and J ends lost 5 bases and 1 base respectively, with 11 bases between them. The CDR3 is 14 residues long. From germline, CDR1 is LNHDA and CDR2 SQIVND (reference sequence). CDR3 nucleotides: TGTGCCAGTAGTTCACGACAGCGGAACACTGAAGCTTTCTTT. This codes for CASSSRQRNTEAFF.

This sequence joins TRBV29-1 and TRBJ1-3; D might be TRBD1 (6 bases). The germline gives CDR1 SQVTM, CDR2 ANQGSEA. The CDR3 consists of 13 residues. V lost 7 bases to trimming and J lost 2 bases, with 12 bases between them. CDR3 protein: CSASTGAGNTIYF. CDR3 coding DNA: TGCAGCGCCTCGACAGGAGCTGGAAACACCATATATTTT.

The chain joins TRBV9 to TRBJ2-7; no definite D call. V was clipped by 0 bases and J by 3 bases, with 13 bases between them. The length of the CDR3 is 15 residues. CDR1 is SGDLS, CDR2 YYNGEE, per germline. The CDR3 nucleotides are TGTGCCAGCAGCGTAGAACCTAACAGCTTCTACGAGCAGTACTTC. Translation gives CASSVEPNSFYEQYF.

This chain links TRBV24-1 with TRBJ2-1, with 9 bases that match TRBD2. V shed 5 bases and J 2 bases; nucleotides not matched to a gene: 6. The CDR3 is 16 amino acids. Germline V gene data show CDR1 as KGHDR and CDR2 as SFDVKD. DNA for the CDR3: TGTGCCACCAGTGTGGTAGCGGGAGACCCCTACAATGAGCAGTTCTTC. It specifies CATSVVAGDPYNEQFF.

The chain recombines TRBV2 with TRBJ1-2; 8 bases agree with TRBD1. Trimming at V came to 10 bases and at J to 8 bases, leaving 6 bases not matched to a gene. CDR3 length equals 11 residues. Germline CDR1 is SNHLY and CDR2 is FYNNEI. CDR3 sequence reads: CATRTGTGYTF. In nucleotides, the CDR3 is TGTGCCACCCGGACAGGGACCGGCTACACCTTC.

The V gene is TRBV2, the J gene TRBJ2-1; no definite D call. Per the germline V gene, CDR1 is SNHLY and CDR2 is FYNNEI. The CDR3 sequence is 14 residues long. In nucleotides, the CDR3 is TGTGCGTCTGTCGAGTCTGGACCCTACAATGAGCAGTTCTTC. Translated, it gives CASVESGPYNEQFF.

The V and J genes are TRBV19 and TRBJ1-2, with D possibly being TRBD1 (5 bases). This CDR3 spans 16 amino acids. V lost 6 bases and J lost 6, with 23 bases in between. Per germline, CDR1 LNHDA and CDR2 SQIVND (reference sequence). CDR3 in DNA: TGTGCCAGTAGCGTTAAGAAGAGGGGAGCGTGGGATGGCTACACCTTC. Translation gives CASSVKKRGAWDGYTF.

This sequence joins TRBV6-5 and TRBJ1-3; D not certain. Trimming cost V 6 bases and J 4 bases, with 13 bases left between them. Germline V gene lookup returns CDR1 MNHEY and CDR2 SVGAGI. The CDR3 sequence is 14 residues long. CDR3: CASRPSVEGNTIYF. CDR3 sequence (DNA): TGTGCCAGCAGGCCCAGCGTTGAGGGAAACACCATATATTTT.